This TCR beta chain was sequenced during a study of blood T cell repertoires in COVID-19. Germline V gene lookup returns CDR1 SGHNT and CDR2 YYREEE (reference sequence). The CDR3 runs to 15 residues. V was clipped by 2 bases and J by 7 bases, with 13 bases between them. Generated by immunoSEQ multiplex PCR, the TCRdb table keeps only in-frame clones and is missing some. The sample consists of 150,000 to 200,000 clones, approximately 79% of them appearing once. In its sample, this clone was seen once. Specimen: peripheral blood. This TCR derives from a woman aged 80 or over with acute or convalescent COVID-19. The rearrangement links TRBV5-4 to TRBJ1-6; the D is unclear. CDR3 residues: CASSFPGGENSPLHF. DNA of the CDR3: TGTGCCAGCAGCTTCCCGGGAGGCGAGAATTCACCCCTCCACTTT.